These 19 T cell receptor beta chains were all obtained from the same sample, sequenced in a study of CXCR3-negative and CXCR3-positive naive CD8 T cells. Study-wide results and limits: More hydrophobic TRB CDR3s occurred in CXCR3-positive than in CXCR3-negative naive cells.

These receptors have no known antigen. Preparation of TRB cDNA libraries relied on 5' RACE carrying UMI labels. Each CDR3 protein gets one entry in TCRdb, which reprocessed the 5' RACE reads and gives no DNA. The table lists over 95,000 distinct CDR3 sequences, with approximately 0.38% in the top ten. The sequencing input was naive CXCR3+ CD8+ T cells from blood. Subset indicated: CD45RO-CCR7+CD27+CD95- naive CD8+ T cells expressing CXCR3 (TNR3+). The receptors were sampled from a human donor in good health. Some clones in this sample may be carry-over from other donors' samples.

The chain couples TRBV7-8 to TRBJ2-1; TCRdb gives TRBD2 as the D gene, but with no DNA this cannot be confirmed. CDR3 length equals 16 residues. CDR1 and CDR2 (germline): SGHVS, FQNEAQ. This CDR3 is CASSPVAGLVSNEQFF. Filled out from reference TRBV7-8 and TRBJ2-1, the complete variable domain reads GAGVSQSPRYKVAKRGQDVALRCDPISGHVSLFWYQQALGQGPEFLTYFQNEAQLDKSGLPSDRFFAERPEGSVSTLKIQRTQQEDSAVYLCASSPVAGLVSNEQFFGPGTRLTVL.

J is TRBJ2-7 and V is TRBV5-6. CDR1 SGHDT and CDR2 YYEEEE come from the germline V gene. The CDR3 length is 14 residues. The CDR3: CASSSATSGEEQYF.

V and J are TRBV29-1 and TRBJ2-7; the TRBD1 assignment by TCRdb is unverifiable without DNA. Germline V gene sequence: CDR1 SQVTM, CDR2 ANQGSEA. The CDR3 is made up of 17 amino acids. CDR3 protein: CSVDRFSSPGVGYEQYF.

The chain couples TRBV19 to TRBJ2-7. Per germline, CDR1 LNHDA and CDR2 SQIVND (reference sequence). This CDR3 comprises 14 residues. CDR3 residues: CASSSTGASYEQYF.

The genes are TRBV9 and TRBJ2-1; TCRdb calls TRBD2, which cannot be checked without DNA. CDR1 is SGDLS and CDR2 is YYNGEE in the germline V gene. CDR3 length equals 15 residues. CDR3 amino acids: CASSEGAGGYNEQFF.

The V gene is TRBV4-1, the J gene TRBJ2-5; lacking DNA, the TRBD1 call made by TCRdb goes unchecked. Looked up from germline, CDR1 is MGHRA and CDR2 is YSYEKL. The CDR3 is 16 amino acids. The CDR3 region is CASSQLYGAPKETQYF.

This sequence joins TRBV5-1 and TRBJ2-7; TCRdb designates TRBD2, a call that cannot be tested without DNA. This CDR3 spans 16 amino acids. CDR1 and CDR2 from the germline V gene are SGHRS and YFSETQ. CDR3 region: CASSLGTGLKFYEQYF.

The chain couples TRBV4-3 to TRBJ2-1; TCRdb indicates TRBD2, and absent DNA this call remains unverified. The CDR3 sequence is 17 residues long. Germline loops: CDR1 LGHNA, CDR2 YSLEER. The CDR3 here is CASSPHLGGGDYNEQFF.

The chain combines TRBV19 with TRBJ2-1; TCRdb gives TRBD1 as the D gene, but with no DNA this cannot be confirmed. Germline lookup yields CDR1 LNHDA and CDR2 SQIVND (reference sequence). The CDR3 is 13 amino acids. Here the CDR3 reads CASSTGGAGWKFF.

The chain has TRBV5-6 and TRBJ2-1; the TCRdb D gene call, TRBD2, has no DNA to confirm it. This CDR3 is built from 15 residues. CDR1 and CDR2 (germline): SGHDT, YYEEEE. CDR3 sequence: CASSPSGLVFNEQFF.

This sequence joins TRBV28 and TRBJ2-2; the TCRdb call, TRBD1, lacks DNA for checking. Germline V gene sequence: CDR1 MDHEN, CDR2 SYDVKM. The CDR3 runs 16 residues. This chain's CDR3 is CASSLGRTGYNGELFF. The full variable domain, with the rest looked up from reference TRBV28 and TRBJ2-2, is DVKVTQSSRYLVKRTGEKVFLECVQDMDHENMFWYRQDPGLGLRLIYFSYDVKMKEKGDIPEGYSVSREKKERFSLILESASTNQTSMYLCASSLGRTGYNGELFFGEGSRLTVL.

This chain joins TRBV5-1 and TRBJ2-5; TCRdb calls TRBD2, which cannot be checked without DNA. This CDR3 comprises 16 residues. The germline V gene encodes CDR1 SGHRS and CDR2 YFSETQ. The CDR3 protein is CASSTGLADYQETQYF.

The chain links TRBV29-1 to TRBJ2-7; lacking DNA, the TRBD1 call made by TCRdb goes unchecked. Germline CDR1 and CDR2: SQVTM and ANQGSEA. CDR3 length: 14 amino acids. CDR3 sequence reads: CSVVKETELYEQYF.

V is TRBV12-3 or TRBV12-4 and J is TRBJ2-5; TCRdb calls TRBD1, which cannot be checked without DNA. This CDR3 has 17 amino acids. The CDR3 sequence: CASSFSGGSEAQETQYF.

V usage is TRBV10-3 and J usage is TRBJ2-7; TCRdb names TRBD2, which stays unverified in the absence of DNA. Germline values: CDR1 ENHRY, CDR2 SYGVKD. CDR3 size: 13 residues. The CDR3 sequence is CAISESGSYEQYF.

The chain combines TRBV27 with TRBJ1-1. The CDR3 has 13 amino acids. Germline CDR1 MNHEY, CDR2 SMNVEV (reference sequence). Here the CDR3 reads CASSFGGTAEAFF.

The chain is built from TRBV7-9 and TRBJ2-1; TCRdb's D call, TRBD2, is unchecked because there is no DNA. This CDR3 comprises 13 residues. Germline V lookup: CDR1 SEHNR, CDR2 FQNEAQ (reference sequence). CDR3 in amino acids: CASGAGGPSEQFF.

V gene TRBV20-1 combines with J gene TRBJ2-1; TCRdb designates TRBD2, a call that cannot be tested without DNA. Germline V gives CDR1 DFQATT, CDR2 SNEGSKA (reference sequence). CDR3 length: 16 residues. The CDR3 here is CSASFSLEHSYNEQFF.

The J gene is TRBJ2-5, the V gene TRBV18; checking the TCRdb D call of TRBD1 is not possible without DNA. This CDR3 region has 14 residues. CDR1 KGHSH and CDR2 LQKENI come from the germline V gene. CDR3 residues: CASSIGTNQETQYF.